This TCR beta chain was recovered during a study of identical twins. The CDR3 sequence is 14 residues long. V lost 3 bases, J lost 7 bases, and 5 bases stayed unmatched. Germline V gives CDR1 MNHEY, CDR2 SMNVEV (reference sequence). A few counts support this clonotype. TCRdb analysed the 5' RACE reads with MiXCR anew, one entry per CDR3 protein. This table holds around 1.7 million distinct CDR3 sequences, around a third found once. The sequence was obtained from a newborn girl in good health. The sequencing sample was made of cord blood. This sequence joins TRBV27 and TRBJ1-5; 8 nucleotides match TRBD1. The CDR3 DNA sequence: TGTGCCAGCAGTTTGGCAGGGGGCAGCCAGCCCCAGCATTTT. Residues: CASSLAGGSQPQHF.